A single sample gave rise to the 5 T cell receptor beta chains below, sequenced in a study of blood T cell repertoires in COVID-19. Assay: immunoSEQ multiplex PCR; the TCRdb copy retains only in-frame clones and omits some. The table has 150,000 to 200,000 clones, about three quarters seen once; the top ten hold approximately 3%. Sequencing input: peripheral blood. Every receptor here comes from a man aged 70-80 years with acute or convalescent COVID-19.

The chain links TRBV4-1 to TRBJ2-7; tentative D call: TRBD2 (6 bases). V was trimmed by 4 bases and J by 0 bases, leaving 13 bases between them. CDR3 length: 15 residues. Germline CDR1 reads MGHRA; CDR2 reads YSYEKL. The CDR3 DNA is TGCGCCAGCAGCCCCGGGGCGGGGAGCTCCTACGAGCAGTACTTC. It yields the protein CASSPGAGSSYEQYF.

The rearrangement uses TRBV19 and TRBJ2-5; TRBD1 matches 7 bases. CDR3 length: 15 residues. V dropped 5 bases and J dropped 2; count of bases not matched to a gene: 8. CDR1 and CDR2 (germline): LNHDA, SQIVND (reference sequence). The CDR3 sequence is CASSAQGVRQETQYF. CDR3 nucleotides: TGTGCCAGTAGTGCCCAGGGGGTTCGGCAAGAGACCCAGTACTTC.

This clone has a single count. The genes are TRBV24-1 and TRBJ2-7; 13 bases align to TRBD2. CDR3 length: 14 residues. Unmatched junction bases numbered 2, after V lost 5 bases and J lost 5 bases. The germline gives CDR1 KGHDR, CDR2 SFDVKD. In DNA form, the CDR3 reads TGTGCCACCAGTGGACTAGCGGGAGGAAACGAGCAGTACTTC. Protein sequence: CATSGLAGGNEQYF.

A single count supports this clone. The V call is TRBV6-2 or TRBV6-3, the J call TRBJ2-7; 9 bases align to TRBD2. This CDR3 is 15 amino acids long. Per the germline V gene, CDR1 is MNHEY and CDR2 is SVGEGT. V lost 2 bases, J lost 6 bases, and 8 bases stayed unmatched. The DNA of the CDR3 is TGTGCCAGCAGTTACGTCGCTAGCGGGAAACGCGAGCAGTACTTC. Residues: CASSYVASGKREQYF.

The J gene is TRBJ1-5, the V gene TRBV15; tentatively, D is TRBD1 (5 bases). The germline V and J ends were trimmed by 0 bases and 5 bases, with 11 bases remaining between them. Germline V CDR1 and CDR2: LNHNV, YYDKDF (reference sequence). The CDR3 totals 15 residues. The CDR3 region is CATSRDQQGYQPQHF. The CDR3 DNA sequence: TGTGCCACCAGCAGAGATCAGCAGGGTTATCAGCCCCAGCATTTT.